This passage covers 9 T cell receptor beta chains from one sample sequenced in a study of blood T cell repertoires in COVID-19. Generated by immunoSEQ multiplex PCR, the TCRdb table keeps only in-frame clones and is missing some. The profile shows around 80,000 clones, more than 75% of them singletons. The specimen sequenced was peripheral blood. Every receptor here comes from a woman of 80 years or more with active or convalescent COVID-19.

The chain is built from TRBV6-5 and TRBJ2-1; 7 positions agree with TRBD2. Trimming cost V 0 bases and J 6 bases; bases outside gene matches: 2. There are 14 residues in the CDR3. Germline V gene lookup returns CDR1 MNHEY and CDR2 SVGAGI. CDR3: CASSYSLAANEQFF. The CDR3 DNA reads as TGTGCCAGCAGTTACTCCCTAGCGGCCAATGAGCAGTTCTTC.

The chain uses TRBV11-2 and TRBJ1-1; D is unresolved. With 8 bases removed from V and 8 bases from J, the gap between germline ends came to 12 bases. The CDR3 loop spans 11 amino acids. The V gene's germline CDR1 is SGHAT and CDR2 FQNNGV. The CDR3 nucleotides read TGTGCCAGCGGCGGTCGGGGAGAAGCTTTCTTT. Translating it yields CASGGRGEAFF.

This rearrangement joins TRBV29-1 to TRBJ2-2, with 7 bases identical to TRBD1. CDR3 length equals 14 residues. Germline V gives CDR1 SQVTM, CDR2 ANQGSEA. The V segment lost 4 bases and the J segment 4 bases; nucleotides outside the gene matches: 6. The CDR3 spells CSVVDRVVTGELFF. CDR3 DNA: TGCAGCGTTGTTGACAGGGTGGTCACCGGGGAGCTGTTTTTT.

The genes are TRBV7-2 and TRBJ1-5; 8 bases agree with TRBD1. V was clipped by 5 bases and J by 6 bases; unmatched bases: 9. The CDR3 covers 15 residues. Germline loops: CDR1 SGHTA, CDR2 FQGNSA. The CDR3: CASSRGQGAGQPQHF. CDR3 bases: TGTGCCAGCAGCAGAGGACAGGGAGCGGGTCAGCCCCAGCATTTT.

CDR3 sequence: CASSPGTDTGELFF. In DNA, the CDR3 is TGCGCCAGCAGCCCGGGGACAGACACCGGGGAGCTGTTTTTT. The genes are TRBV5-1 and TRBJ2-2; 7 nucleotides agree with TRBD1. CDR3 size: 14 residues. The J segment lost 3 bases and the V segment lost 4 bases, leaving 3 bases of the junction unmatched. The V gene's germline CDR1 is SGHRS and CDR2 YFSETQ.

This clone came up once. This rearrangement joins TRBV2 to TRBJ1-1; no clear D gene. The CDR3 covers 13 residues. Looked up from germline, CDR1 is SNHLY and CDR2 is FYNNEI. V lost 6 bases and J lost 1, with 9 bases in between. DNA for the CDR3: TGTGCCAGCAGACTAGGTGAGAACACTGAAGCTTTCTTT. This gives the protein CASRLGENTEAFF. Drawing the rest from reference TRBV2 and TRBJ1-1, the complete variable domain is EPEVTQTPSHQVTQMGQEVILRCVPISNHLYFYWYRQILGQKVEFLVSFYNNEISEKSEIFDDQFSVERPDGSNFTLKIRSTKLEDSAMYFCASRLGENTEAFFGQGTRLTVV.

The V gene is TRBV4-3, the J gene TRBJ2-3; a possible D gene is TRBD2 (6 bases). This CDR3 has 14 amino acids. Germline V gene data show CDR1 as LGHNA and CDR2 as YSLEER. V was trimmed by 0 bases and J by 7 bases, leaving 11 bases between them. For the CDR3, the DNA is TGCGCCAGCAGCCAAGATTTCCGGGGGAATACGCAGTATTTT. This gives the protein CASSQDFRGNTQYF.

This chain joins TRBV29-1 and TRBJ1-1, with no clear D. Germline V gene data show CDR1 as SQVTM and CDR2 as ANQGSEA. The CDR3 length is 12 residues. The CDR3 sequence: CGIQDGRAGAFF. The CDR3 DNA sequence: TGCGGGATCCAGGACGGGAGGGCTGGAGCTTTCTTT.

This clone has more than one count but fewer than ten. J is TRBJ2-2 and V is TRBV5-6, with TRBD2 matching over 8 bases. The junction had 5 bases not matched to a gene; V was cut back by 7 bases and J by 3 bases. Looked up from germline, CDR1 is SGHDT and CDR2 is YYEEEE. This CDR3 comprises 14 residues. CDR3 sequence reads: CASRGGPYTGELFF. The CDR3 DNA reads as TGTGCCAGCCGCGGGGGGCCCTACACCGGGGAGCTGTTTTTT. Using reference TRBV5-6 and TRBJ2-2 for the parts outside the CDR3, the full variable domain is DAGVTQSPTHLIKTRGQQVTLRCSPKSGHDTVSWYQQALGQGPQFIFQYYEEEERQRGNFPDRFSGHQFPNYSSELNVNALLLGDSALYLCASRGGPYTGELFFGEGSRLTVL.